The 29 T cell receptor beta chains listed next were all sequenced from one sample in a study of T cell responses to AZD1222 COVID-19 vaccine. Sequenced by immunoSEQ multiplex PCR; TCRdb stores in-frame clones only, minus some. There are about 180,000 clones in the sample; 85% to 90% occur only once, and roughly 27% lies in the top ten. The sequences come from peripheral blood, collected 28 days after the second AZD1222 dose. These receptors were obtained from an adult who received the AZD1222 COVID-19 vaccine.

The chain carries TRBV6-2 or TRBV6-3 and TRBJ1-2; D is possibly TRBD1 (5 bases). CDR3 length: 17 amino acids. Germline V lookup: CDR1 MNHEY, CDR2 SVGEGT. The V and J ends lost 5 bases and 6 bases respectively, with 25 bases between them. The CDR3 loop reads CASSTLRQPIRSDGYTF. The CDR3, as DNA: TGTGCCAGCAGTACCTTGAGACAGCCCATCCGCTCCGATGGCTACACCTTC.

The chain uses TRBV30 and TRBJ1-1; 8 bases match TRBD1. The CDR3 contains 13 residues. With 3 bases clipped from V and 6 bases from J, the junction kept 6 bases outside the gene matches. The germline V gene has CDR1 GTSNPN and CDR2 SVGIG (reference sequence). CDR3 DNA sequence: TGTGCCTGGAGGATAGACAGGGGATCTGAAGCTTTCTTT. This sequence encodes CAWRIDRGSEAFF.

CDR3 coding DNA: TGTGCCAGCAGCCCCGGGACAGGGTTTAATGAGCAGTTCTTC. Translating it yields CASSPGTGFNEQFF. This chain connects TRBV28 to TRBJ2-1; the match to TRBD1 covers 9 bases. Trimming at V came to 6 bases and at J to 7 bases, leaving 7 bases not matched to a gene. CDR1 is MDHEN and CDR2 is SYDVKM in the germline V gene. This CDR3 has 14 amino acids. Drawing the rest from reference TRBV28 and TRBJ2-1, the complete variable domain is DVKVTQSSRYLVKRTGEKVFLECVQDMDHENMFWYRQDPGLGLRLIYFSYDVKMKEKGDIPEGYSVSREKKERFSLILESASTNQTSMYLCASSPGTGFNEQFFGPGTRLTVL.

The chain carries TRBV7-9 and TRBJ2-3; TRBD2 agrees at 10 bases. Germline trimming cut 5 bases from V and 2 bases from J; bases unmatched to any gene: 10. Germline V gene data show CDR1 as SEHNR and CDR2 as FQNEAQ (reference sequence). The CDR3 is 17 amino acids. In DNA, the CDR3 is TGTGCCAGCAGCCCCCACCCGACTAGCGGGCCCACAGATACGCAGTATTTT. Protein product: CASSPHPTSGPTDTQYF.

This CDR3 is CASSHNTGELFF. The CDR3 DNA follows: TGTGCCAGCAGTCACAACACCGGGGAGCTGTTTTTT. The rearrangement joins TRBV28 to TRBJ2-2; D remains ambiguous. The V end lost 5 bases, the J end lost 2 bases, and 3 bases lay between the germline ends. Germline CDR1 reads MDHEN; CDR2 reads SYDVKM. The CDR3 runs to 12 residues. The variable domain in full, completed from reference TRBV28 and TRBJ2-2, reads DVKVTQSSRYLVKRTGEKVFLECVQDMDHENMFWYRQDPGLGLRLIYFSYDVKMKEKGDIPEGYSVSREKKERFSLILESASTNQTSMYLCASSHNTGELFFGEGSRLTVL.

J is TRBJ1-2 and V is TRBV28; tentative D call: TRBD1 (6 bases). The CDR3 sequence is 13 residues long. The germline V gene has CDR1 MDHEN and CDR2 SYDVKM. V was clipped by 4 bases and J by 6 bases, with 12 bases between them. CDR3 in DNA: TGTGCCAGCAGTTCGGGACATTTAGATGGCTACACCTTC. The encoded protein is CASSSGHLDGYTF.

The V call is TRBV15, the J call TRBJ2-1; tentatively, D is TRBD1 (5 bases). Per the germline V gene, CDR1 is LNHNV and CDR2 is YYDKDF (reference sequence). Deletions cut 4 bases from V and 1 base from J, with 8 bases between. The CDR3 length is 14 residues. The CDR3 bases are TGTGCCACCAGCACCCAGGGTTCCTACAATGAGCAGTTCTTC. Protein sequence: CATSTQGSYNEQFF.

The rearrangement links TRBV6-1 to TRBJ1-6; D may be TRBD1 (5 bases). The V and J ends lost 4 bases and 14 bases respectively, with 21 bases between them. The germline V gene encodes CDR1 MNHNS and CDR2 SASEGT. CDR3 length: 15 residues. CDR3 region: CASSAKGRPVPALHF. CDR3 sequence (DNA): TGTGCCAGCAGTGCAAAGGGACGCCCCGTTCCGGCCCTCCACTTT.

V and J are TRBV3-1 (or the pseudogene TRBV3-2) and TRBJ2-1, with TRBD2 matching 8 bases. Germline V gives CDR1 LGHDT, CDR2 YNNKEL (reference sequence). This CDR3 comprises 13 residues. V dropped 8 bases and J dropped 8; count of bases not matched to a gene: 8. CDR3 sequence reads: CASGTGTRDEQFF. The CDR3 nucleotides are TGTGCCAGCGGAACCGGGACTAGAGATGAGCAGTTCTTC.

The V and J genes are TRBV11-2 and TRBJ1-6; no definite D call. The germline CDR1 and CDR2 sequences are SGHAT and FQNNGV. The CDR3 is made up of 12 amino acids. V lost 5 bases, J lost 9 bases, and 8 bases lay in between. CDR3 sequence (DNA): TGTGCCAGCAGCCGTACAATTTCACCCCTCCACTTT. Protein product: CASSRTISPLHF.

The CDR3 DNA is TGTGCCAGTAGTCTCGGACAGCCGGCCACGGGCTACACCTTC. Protein sequence: CASSLGQPATGYTF. This chain links TRBV19 with TRBJ1-2, with TRBD1 as a possible D gene (6 bases). The CDR3 contains 14 residues. Germline assignment: CDR1 LNHDA and CDR2 SQIVND (reference sequence). Trimming shortened V by 5 bases and J by 8 bases, and 18 bases separated the two germline ends.

The chain carries TRBV19 and TRBJ2-7; D unresolved. V lost 2 bases to trimming and J lost 3 bases, with 11 bases between them. The CDR3 extends over 14 amino acids. Germline CDR1 LNHDA, CDR2 SQIVND (reference sequence). Here the CDR3 DNA reads TGTGCCAGTAGTATATCAGCCAGAGGCTACGAGCAGTACTTC. Translated: CASSISARGYEQYF.

The rearrangement joins TRBV7-2 to TRBJ2-7; 7 bases agree with TRBD1. With V trimmed by 5 bases and J by 5 bases, 21 bases remained unmatched. The length of the CDR3 is 18 residues. Germline-derived CDR1 and CDR2 are SGHTA and FQGNSA. CDR3 protein: CASSLDRLSSYPLHEQYF. CDR3 DNA: TGTGCCAGCAGCCTGGACAGGCTTAGCTCCTACCCTCTCCACGAGCAGTACTTC. The variable domain in full, completed from reference TRBV7-2 and TRBJ2-7, reads GAGVSQSPSNKVTEKGKDVELRCDPISGHTALYWYRQSLGQGLEFLIYFQGNSAPDKSGLPSDRFSAERTGGSVSTLTIQRTQQEDSAVYLCASSLDRLSSYPLHEQYFGPGTRLTVT.

The J gene is TRBJ1-2, the V gene TRBV7-9; 7 nucleotides line up with TRBD1. V was pared by 1 base and J by 5 bases, with 4 bases of the junction left unmatched. Per germline, CDR1 SEHNR and CDR2 FQNEAQ (reference sequence). CDR3 length: 14 amino acids. The CDR3, as DNA: TGTGCCAGCAGCTTAGTATCAGGGGGTTATGGCTACACCTTC. It translates to CASSLVSGGYGYTF. The variable domain in full, completed from reference TRBV7-9 and TRBJ1-2, reads DTGVSQNPRHKITKRGQNVTFRCDPISEHNRLYWYRQTLGQGPEFLTYFQNEAQLEKSRLLSDRFSAERPKGSFSTLEIQRTEQGDSAMYLCASSLVSGGYGYTFGSGTRLTVV.

This clone was seen only a few times. The gene calls are TRBV7-9 and TRBJ1-4, with 8 positions matching TRBD1. This CDR3 region has 14 residues. From germline, CDR1 is SEHNR and CDR2 FQNEAQ (reference sequence). J was trimmed by 8 bases and V by 5 bases; bases with no gene match: 7. The CDR3 sequence is CASSRTGIREKLFF. The CDR3, as DNA: TGTGCCAGCAGCAGGACAGGGATAAGGGAAAAACTGTTTTTT.

The rearrangement uses TRBV7-2 and TRBJ1-1; D is perhaps TRBD1 (6 bases). Germline CDR1 is SGHTA and CDR2 is FQGNSA. The CDR3 totals 14 residues. V was trimmed by 3 bases and J by 3 bases, leaving 11 bases between them. The CDR3 region has the DNA TGTGCCAGCAGCTTCGGGGGCATGGACACTGAAGCTTTCTTT. Translating gives CASSFGGMDTEAFF.

This clone has a single count. The rearrangement joins TRBV28 to TRBJ2-1, with 10 bases matching TRBD2. CDR3 length equals 17 residues. The V gene end was trimmed by 4 bases and the J gene end by 9 bases; junction bases not matched to a gene: 15. CDR1 is MDHEN, CDR2 SYDVKM, per germline. CDR3 sequence: CASSSAGTSDKIGEQFF. CDR3 sequence (DNA): TGTGCCAGCAGTTCGGCCGGGACTAGCGACAAGATTGGTGAGCAGTTCTTC.

The chain recombines TRBV13 with TRBJ2-3; the match to TRBD1 covers 9 bases. Germline values: CDR1 PRHDT, CDR2 FYEKMQ (reference sequence). V lost 6 bases to trimming and J lost 4 bases; unmatched junction nucleotides: 8. CDR3 length equals 15 residues. The CDR3: CASSPLGTGPDTQYF. CDR3 DNA sequence: TGTGCCAGCAGTCCCCTCGGGACAGGGCCAGATACGCAGTATTTT.

The chain carries TRBV27 and TRBJ2-5, with TRBD1 matching over 9 bases. V was pared by 5 bases and J by 3 bases, with 1 base of the junction left unmatched. From germline, CDR1 is MNHEY and CDR2 SMNVEV (reference sequence). The length of the CDR3 is 13 residues. CDR3 in DNA: TGTGCCAGCAGTCGACAGGGGGAAGAGACCCAGTACTTC. Its protein product is CASSRQGEETQYF.

This clone was seen a single time. The chain combines TRBV7-3 with TRBJ1-5; D is unclear. The CDR3 covers 13 residues. The germline gives CDR1 SGHTA, CDR2 FQGTGA. Trimming took 2 bases from V and 7 from J, leaving 9 bases between them. The CDR3: CASSLDLRQPQHF. The DNA of the CDR3 is TGTGCCAGCAGCTTAGACTTGCGGCAGCCCCAGCATTTT.

The chain is built from TRBV9 and TRBJ2-1, with 14 bases that match TRBD2. The CDR3 loop spans 17 amino acids. With V trimmed by 3 bases and J by 12 bases, 14 bases remained unmatched. In germline, CDR1 is SGDLS, CDR2 YYNGEE. The chain's CDR3 is CASSAQVAGLAGVRQFF. The CDR3 DNA reads as TGTGCCAGCAGCGCCCAGGTAGCGGGACTAGCGGGAGTGAGGCAGTTCTTC.

This clone is categorized as medium-sized. The chain links TRBV27 to TRBJ1-5; 9 bases are shared with TRBD1. J was trimmed by 7 bases and V by 5 bases; bases with no gene match: 6. Looked up from germline, CDR1 is MNHEY and CDR2 is SMNVEV (reference sequence). The CDR3 length is 14 residues. CDR3 bases: TGTGCCAGCAGTCTAGGACAGGGGAGCCAGCCCCAGCATTTT. It codes for CASSLGQGSQPQHF.

Concerning this clone: Other DNA sequences in the same sample also yield this CDR3. The chain combines TRBV28 with TRBJ2-1; 9 bases map to TRBD2. The junction had 11 bases not matched to a gene; V was cut back by 5 bases and J by 9 bases. From germline, CDR1 is MDHEN and CDR2 SYDVKM. The CDR3 covers 15 residues. The CDR3 nucleotides are TGTGCCAGCAGTCCGAGCGGGAGGTGGGGGGGTGAGCAGTTCTTC. Its protein is CASSPSGRWGGEQFF.

The genes are TRBV28 and TRBJ1-2, with TRBD1 matching 7 bases. Germline V gives CDR1 MDHEN, CDR2 SYDVKM. After removal of 1 base from V and 6 bases from J, the junction contained 5 bases not matched to a gene. CDR3 length equals 14 residues. The CDR3 DNA reads TGTGCCAGCAGTTTATTTTTGACAGGGCATGGCTACACCTTC. Translating gives CASSLFLTGHGYTF.

This clone was recorded once. This chain links TRBV15 with TRBJ2-3, with D perhaps TRBD1 (5 bases). Per the germline V gene, CDR1 is LNHNV and CDR2 is YYDKDF (reference sequence). This CDR3 is 16 amino acids long. Trimming took off 4 bases at V and 4 bases at J, with 18 bases between the two ends. The CDR3 here is CATSITGVSWADTQYF. CDR3 coding DNA: TGTGCCACCAGCATAACAGGTGTATCATGGGCAGATACGCAGTATTTT.

The chain combines TRBV19 with TRBJ2-1; 12 bases line up with TRBD2. CDR3 size: 15 residues. V gave up 4 bases and J gave up 8 bases; unmatched junction bases: 6. Germline values: CDR1 LNHDA, CDR2 SQIVND (reference sequence). CDR3 DNA sequence: TGTGCCAGTAGTAGACTAGCGGGAGCGGCGGATGAGCAGTTCTTC. Protein product: CASSRLAGAADEQFF. The whole variable domain, remainder taken from reference TRBV19 and TRBJ2-1, is DGGITQSPKYLFRKEGQNVTLSCEQNLNHDAMYWYRQDPGQGLRLIYYSQIVNDFQKGDIAEGYSVSREKKESFPLTVTSAQKNPTAFYLCASSRLAGAADEQFFGPGTRLTVL.

The V call is TRBV3-1 (or the pseudogene TRBV3-2), the J call TRBJ1-4; tentatively, D is TRBD1 (6 bases). V lost 0 bases to trimming and J lost 11 bases, with 7 bases between them. CDR3 length equals 12 residues. Germline V gives CDR1 LGHDT, CDR2 YNNKEL (reference sequence). DNA for the CDR3: TGTGCCAGCAGCCAAGATAGGGGGAAACTGTTTTTT. Its translation is CASSQDRGKLFF.

The V call is TRBV19, the J call TRBJ2-4; D perhaps matches TRBD1 (5 bases). The length of the CDR3 is 14 residues. The germline CDR1 and CDR2 sequences are LNHDA and SQIVND (reference sequence). Trimming left V 5 bases short and J 0 bases short, with 8 bases between. CDR3 DNA: TGTGCCAGTAGTCCTACAGGAGCCAAAAACATTCAGTACTTC. It is translated as CASSPTGAKNIQYF.

The V gene is TRBV19, the J gene TRBJ1-2; D possibly corresponds to TRBD1 (5 bases). The CDR3 extends over 12 amino acids. Per the germline V gene, CDR1 is LNHDA and CDR2 is SQIVND (reference sequence). The ends were cut back, 11 bases at V and 3 bases at J, with 13 bases in the middle. CDR3 nucleotide sequence: TGTGCCCCGGGGGGATACGACTATGGCTACACCTTC. Translating gives CAPGGYDYGYTF.